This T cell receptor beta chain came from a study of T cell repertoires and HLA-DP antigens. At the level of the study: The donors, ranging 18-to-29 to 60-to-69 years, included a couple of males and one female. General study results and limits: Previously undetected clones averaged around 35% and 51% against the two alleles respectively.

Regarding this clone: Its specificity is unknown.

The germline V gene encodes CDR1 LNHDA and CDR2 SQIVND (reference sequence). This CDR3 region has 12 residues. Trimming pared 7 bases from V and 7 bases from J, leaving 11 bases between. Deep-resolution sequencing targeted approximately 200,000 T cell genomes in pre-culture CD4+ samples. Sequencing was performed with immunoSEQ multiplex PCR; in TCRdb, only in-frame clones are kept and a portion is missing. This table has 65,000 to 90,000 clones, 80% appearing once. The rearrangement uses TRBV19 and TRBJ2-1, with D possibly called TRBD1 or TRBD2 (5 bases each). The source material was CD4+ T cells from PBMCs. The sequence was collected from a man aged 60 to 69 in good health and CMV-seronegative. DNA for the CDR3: TGTGCCAGTACGGGGCTTGCTAATGAGCAGTTCTTC. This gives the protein CASTGLANEQFF. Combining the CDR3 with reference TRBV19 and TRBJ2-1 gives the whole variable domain DGGITQSPKYLFRKEGQNVTLSCEQNLNHDAMYWYRQDPGQGLRLIYYSQIVNDFQKGDIAEGYSVSREKKESFPLTVTSAQKNPTAFYLCASTGLANEQFFGPGTRLTVL.